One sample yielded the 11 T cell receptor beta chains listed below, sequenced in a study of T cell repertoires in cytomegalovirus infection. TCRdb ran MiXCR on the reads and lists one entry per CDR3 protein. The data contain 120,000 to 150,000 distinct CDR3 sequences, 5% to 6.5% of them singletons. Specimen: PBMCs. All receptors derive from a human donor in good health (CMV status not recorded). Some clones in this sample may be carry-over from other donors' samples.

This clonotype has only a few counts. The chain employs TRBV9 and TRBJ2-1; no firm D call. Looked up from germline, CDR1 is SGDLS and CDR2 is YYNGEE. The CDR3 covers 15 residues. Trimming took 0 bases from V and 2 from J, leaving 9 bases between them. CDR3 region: CASSVAGRPYNEQFF. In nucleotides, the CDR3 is TGTGCCAGCAGCGTAGCTGGGCGGCCCTACAATGAGCAGTTCTTC.

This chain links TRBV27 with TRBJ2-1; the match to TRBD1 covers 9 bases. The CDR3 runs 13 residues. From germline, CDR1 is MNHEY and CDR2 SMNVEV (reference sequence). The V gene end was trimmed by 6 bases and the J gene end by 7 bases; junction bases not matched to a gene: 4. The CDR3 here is CASSWDRANEQFF. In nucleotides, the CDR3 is TGTGCCAGCAGCTGGGACAGGGCAAATGAGCAGTTCTTC.

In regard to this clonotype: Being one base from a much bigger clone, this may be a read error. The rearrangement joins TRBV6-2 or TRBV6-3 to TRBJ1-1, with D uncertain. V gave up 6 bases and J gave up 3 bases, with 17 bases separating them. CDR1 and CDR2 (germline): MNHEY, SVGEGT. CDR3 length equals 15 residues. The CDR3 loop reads CASSLRERWYTEAFF. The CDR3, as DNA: TGTGCCAGCAGCCTCCGGGAGCGGTGGTACACTGAAGCTTTCTTT.

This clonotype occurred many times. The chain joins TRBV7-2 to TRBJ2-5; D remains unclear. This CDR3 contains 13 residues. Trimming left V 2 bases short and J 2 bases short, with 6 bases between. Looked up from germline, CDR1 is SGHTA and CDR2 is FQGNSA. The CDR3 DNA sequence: TGTGCCAGCAGCTTATTTCGTCAAGAGACCCAGTACTTC. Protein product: CASSLFRQETQYF.

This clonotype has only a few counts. CDR3 in DNA: TGTGCCACCAACTCGGGGGAGACTGAAGCTTTCTTT. Protein sequence: CATNSGETEAFF. The chain uses TRBV6-2 or TRBV6-3 and TRBJ1-1, with a weak D call TRBD1 (5 bases). Germline V lookup: CDR1 MNHEY, CDR2 SVGEGT. The V end lost 10 bases, the J end lost 5 bases, and 14 bases lay between the germline ends. There are 12 residues in the CDR3.

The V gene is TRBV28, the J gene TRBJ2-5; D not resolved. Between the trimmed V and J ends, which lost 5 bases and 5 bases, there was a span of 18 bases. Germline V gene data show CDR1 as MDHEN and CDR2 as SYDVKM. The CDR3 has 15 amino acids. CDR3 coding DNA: TGTGCCAGCAGTCCACCCCCGCCGGCGGCGGAGACCCAGTACTTC. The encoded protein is CASSPPPPAAETQYF.

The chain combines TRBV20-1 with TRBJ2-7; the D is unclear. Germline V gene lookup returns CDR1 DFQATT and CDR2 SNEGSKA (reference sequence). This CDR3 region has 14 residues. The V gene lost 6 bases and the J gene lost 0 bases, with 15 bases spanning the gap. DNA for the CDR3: TGCAGTGCCGAAAAAGACCCTAGCTCCTACGAGCAGTACTTC. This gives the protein CSAEKDPSSYEQYF.

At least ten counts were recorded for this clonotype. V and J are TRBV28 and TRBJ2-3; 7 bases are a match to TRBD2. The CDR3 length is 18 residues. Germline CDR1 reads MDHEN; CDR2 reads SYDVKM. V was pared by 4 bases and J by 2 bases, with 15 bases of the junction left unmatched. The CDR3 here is CASSYTPRKAGLTDTQYF. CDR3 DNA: TGTGCCAGCAGTTACACCCCTCGAAAAGCGGGGCTCACAGATACGCAGTATTTT. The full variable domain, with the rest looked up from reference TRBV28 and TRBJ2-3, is DVKVTQSSRYLVKRTGEKVFLECVQDMDHENMFWYRQDPGLGLRLIYFSYDVKMKEKGDIPEGYSVSREKKERFSLILESASTNQTSMYLCASSYTPRKAGLTDTQYFGPGTRLTVL.

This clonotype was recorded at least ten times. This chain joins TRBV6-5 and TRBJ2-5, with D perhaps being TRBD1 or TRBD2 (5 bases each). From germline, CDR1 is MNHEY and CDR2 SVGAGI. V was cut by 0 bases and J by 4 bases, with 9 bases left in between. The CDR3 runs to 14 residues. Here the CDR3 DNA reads TGTGCCAGCAGTTACTCGGGGACCCGAGAGACCCAGTACTTC. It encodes CASSYSGTRETQYF.

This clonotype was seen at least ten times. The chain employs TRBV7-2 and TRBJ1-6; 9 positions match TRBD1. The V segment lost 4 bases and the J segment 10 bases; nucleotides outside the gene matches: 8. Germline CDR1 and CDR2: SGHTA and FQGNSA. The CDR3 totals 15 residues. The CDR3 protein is CASSSGQGKKSPLHF. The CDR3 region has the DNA TGTGCCAGCAGCTCCGGACAGGGGAAGAAGTCACCCCTCCACTTT. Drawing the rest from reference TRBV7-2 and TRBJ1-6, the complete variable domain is GAGVSQSPSNKVTEKGKDVELRCDPISGHTALYWYRQSLGQGLEFLIYFQGNSAPDKSGLPSDRFSAERTGGSVSTLTIQRTQQEDSAVYLCASSSGQGKKSPLHFGNGTRLTVT.

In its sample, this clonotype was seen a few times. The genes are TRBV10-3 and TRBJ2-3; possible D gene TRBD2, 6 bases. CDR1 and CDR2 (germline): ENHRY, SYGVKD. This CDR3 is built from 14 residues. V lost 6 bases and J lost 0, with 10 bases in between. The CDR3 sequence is CAIREGTSTDTQYF. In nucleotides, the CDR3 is TGTGCCATCAGGGAGGGGACTAGCACAGATACGCAGTATTTT.